Shown below are 31 T cell receptor beta chains from a single sample sequenced in a study of shared clonotypes between healthy human individuals. Some clones are missing from TCRdb's copy, which holds only in-frame ones; the method was immunoSEQ multiplex PCR. The sample yields approximately 1.5 million clones, approximately 98.5% seen once. The material sequenced was naive CD4+ T cells sorted from blood. As to subset: CD45RA+ positively selected. Receptors were obtained from a man aged 25-45 years in good health.

The gene calls are TRBV4-1 and TRBJ1-5; D is unclear. The CDR3 sequence is 15 residues long. Trimming cost V 3 bases and J 1 base, with 10 bases left between them. Germline assignment: CDR1 MGHRA and CDR2 YSYEKL. CDR3 loop: CASSQGGGSNQPQHF. CDR3 coding DNA: TGCGCCAGCAGCCAGGGCGGAGGCAGCAATCAGCCCCAGCATTTT.

V and J are TRBV9 and TRBJ1-5; D gene unclear. With 3 bases removed from V and 1 base from J, the gap between germline ends came to 11 bases. Germline V gene lookup returns CDR1 SGDLS and CDR2 YYNGEE. This CDR3 contains 15 residues. This CDR3 is CASSATGRSNQPQHF. Written as DNA, the CDR3 is TGTGCCAGCAGCGCCACTGGGAGGAGCAATCAGCCCCAGCATTTT. Together with reference TRBV9 and TRBJ1-5, the CDR3 gives the full variable domain: DSGVTQTPKHLITATGQRVTLRCSPRSGDLSVYWYQQSLDQGLQFLIQYYNGEERAKGNILERFSAQQFPDLHSELNLSSLELGDSALYFCASSATGRSNQPQHFGDGTRLSIL.

V usage is TRBV7-3 and J usage is TRBJ2-2; tentatively, D is TRBD2 (5 bases). Trimming removed 3 bases at V and 5 bases at J, with 19 bases between. CDR1 is SGHTA and CDR2 is FQGTGA in the germline V gene. CDR3 size: 17 residues. For the CDR3, the DNA is TGTGCCAGCAGCTTGGGAGCCCTAGGGAGAGGTACCGGGGAGCTGTTTTTT. Translating it yields CASSLGALGRGTGELFF.

As regards this clone: The germline gene is not matched at one end of the junction; a read error may be the cause. The V gene is TRBV2, the J gene TRBJ2-7, with 8 bases aligning to TRBD2. CDR3 size: 15 residues. The germline gives CDR1 SNHLY, CDR2 FYNNEI. The CDR3: CASIGLASVSSEQYF. The CDR3 DNA reads as TGTGCCAGCATAGGACTAGCCTCCGTCTCCTCCGAGCAGTACTTC.

This chain connects TRBV28 to TRBJ1-5; D gene ambiguous. V was trimmed by 10 bases and J by 10 bases, leaving 29 bases between them. Germline V gene sequence: CDR1 MDHEN, CDR2 SYDVKM. The CDR3 covers 16 residues. CDR3 sequence: CATTISGRAGAQPQHF. CDR3 in DNA: TGTGCCACCACGATCTCAGGAAGGGCAGGTGCACAACCCCAGCATTTT.

The chain has TRBV30 and TRBJ1-1; D is undetermined. Trimming removed 2 bases from V and 3 bases from J, with 13 bases in between. CDR1 and CDR2 from the germline V gene are GTSNPN and SVGIG (reference sequence). This CDR3 comprises 14 residues. The CDR3 nucleotides are TGTGCCTGGAGTAAAAGGTTGTGGGACACTGAAGCTTTCTTT. Protein sequence: CAWSKRLWDTEAFF.

The rearrangement uses TRBV2 and TRBJ2-7; D remains ambiguous. Trimming took off 7 bases at V and 4 bases at J, with 17 bases between the two ends. Germline V lookup: CDR1 SNHLY, CDR2 FYNNEI. CDR3 length equals 14 residues. The CDR3, as DNA: TGTGCCAGCACTCTCCAGGATGAAGGATACGAGCAGTACTTC. This gives the protein CASTLQDEGYEQYF.

The gene calls are TRBV23-1 and TRBJ2-1; 9 bases map to TRBD1. TRBV23-1 is identified as an open reading frame with a role that is uncertain. CDR3 length equals 20 residues. Trimming cost V 6 bases and J 5 bases; bases outside gene matches: 23. CDR3 coding DNA: TGCGCCAGCAGGCGGGGTTGGACAGGGGCAAGTTGGTTCCGTCACAATGAGCAGTTCTTC. Translating gives CASRRGWTGASWFRHNEQFF.

The V gene is TRBV29-1, the J gene TRBJ1-1; the D gene is possibly TRBD1 (5 bases). V was cut by 5 bases and J by 0 bases, with 10 bases left in between. Germline V gene data show CDR1 as SQVTM and CDR2 as ANQGSEA. This CDR3 region has 13 residues. CDR3 residues: CSVRRVVNTEAFF. As DNA, the CDR3 is TGCAGCGTTCGCAGGGTGGTGAACACTGAAGCTTTCTTT. Complete variable domain (other parts from reference TRBV29-1 and TRBJ1-1): SAVISQKPSRDICQRGTSLTIQCQVDSQVTMMFWYRQQPGQSLTLIATANQGSEATYESGFVIDKFPISRPNLTFSTLTVSNMSPEDSSIYLCSVRRVVNTEAFFGQGTRLTVV.

The chain employs TRBV6-6 and TRBJ2-1, with D hard to call. V was clipped by 4 bases and J by 3 bases, with 16 bases between them. CDR1 and CDR2 (germline): MNHNY, SVGAGI (reference sequence). This CDR3 contains 16 residues. DNA for the CDR3: TGTGCCAGCAGTTTAGACTCGATCCTACTCTACAATGAGCAGTTCTTC. It yields the protein CASSLDSILLYNEQFF.

The CDR3 nucleotides are TGCAGCGTTGCAAGGACAGGGATGAACACTGAAGCTTTCTTT. This gives the protein CSVARTGMNTEAFF. This chain uses TRBV29-1 with TRBJ1-1; 8 nucleotides line up with TRBD1. The junction had 4 bases not matched to a gene; V was cut back by 4 bases and J by 0 bases. Looked up from germline, CDR1 is SQVTM and CDR2 is ANQGSEA. This CDR3 is 14 amino acids long.

The gene calls are TRBV11-2 and TRBJ2-1, with D maybe TRBD1 (6 bases). CDR3 length: 16 residues. From germline, CDR1 is SGHAT and CDR2 FQNNGV. The ends were cut back, 3 bases at V and 1 base at J, with 13 bases in the middle. Here the CDR3 reads CASSFVRGPSYNEQFF. The CDR3 DNA reads as TGTGCCAGCAGCTTCGTCAGGGGCCCTTCCTACAATGAGCAGTTCTTC.

V usage is TRBV11-2 and J usage is TRBJ2-7, with unresolved D. The CDR3 runs 12 residues. The V end lost 6 bases, the J end lost 6 bases, and 12 bases lay between the germline ends. The germline V gene encodes CDR1 SGHAT and CDR2 FQNNGV. DNA for the CDR3: TGTGCCAGCAGTCATCAATGGGGCGAGCAGTACTTC. This encodes CASSHQWGEQYF.

The CDR3 here is CASSLQPRTDTQYF. The CDR3 nucleotides read TGTGCCAGCAGCTTGCAGCCTAGGACAGATACGCAGTATTTT. V gene TRBV5-5 combines with J gene TRBJ2-3; unclear D gene. Germline V gives CDR1 SGHKS, CDR2 YYEKEE (reference sequence). This CDR3 comprises 14 residues. V was pared by 1 base and J by 3 bases, with 9 bases between.

The chain is built from TRBV5-1 and TRBJ1-1, with 7 bases fitting TRBD1. The CDR3 extends over 14 amino acids. Germline V gives CDR1 SGHRS, CDR2 YFSETQ. V lost 4 bases to trimming and J lost 0 bases; unmatched junction nucleotides: 3. CDR3: CASSIDRVNTEAFF. The DNA of the CDR3 is TGCGCCAGCAGCATTGACAGGGTGAACACTGAAGCTTTCTTT.

CDR3 residues: CAWSWSGGGNQPQHF. Written as DNA, the CDR3 is TGTGCCTGGAGTTGGTCGGGAGGGGGCAATCAGCCCCAGCATTTT. This chain uses TRBV30 with TRBJ1-5; D may be TRBD1 (5 bases). V was cut by 2 bases and J by 2 bases, with 13 bases left in between. The CDR3 loop spans 15 amino acids. The germline gives CDR1 GTSNPN, CDR2 SVGIG (reference sequence).

The gene calls are TRBV19 and TRBJ2-2; D is uncertain. The CDR3 consists of 13 residues. V shed 5 bases and J shed 6 bases, with 10 bases lying between them. The germline CDR1 and CDR2 sequences are LNHDA and SQIVND (reference sequence). The CDR3 here is CASSLGRPGELFF. The CDR3 bases are TGTGCCAGTAGTCTCGGCCGTCCCGGGGAGCTGTTTTTT.

Remarks on this clone: This sample includes further DNA sequences coding for the same CDR3. This chain's CDR3 is CASSEAGLTYEQYF. The CDR3 region has the DNA TGTGCCAGCAGTGAAGCAGGTCTCACCTACGAGCAGTACTTC. The J gene is TRBJ2-7, the V gene TRBV25-1; D is unresolved. The ends were cut back, 2 bases at V and 2 bases at J, with 10 bases in the middle. The CDR3 contains 14 residues. Looked up from germline, CDR1 is MGHDK and CDR2 is SYGVNS.

J is TRBJ2-2 and V is TRBV7-2; no firm D call. This CDR3 has 13 amino acids. V was clipped by 6 bases and J by 6 bases, with 11 bases between them. Germline loops: CDR1 SGHTA, CDR2 FQGNSA. Written as DNA, the CDR3 is TGTGCCAGCAGTCCACCGACCCCCGGGGAGCTGTTTTTT. Translating gives CASSPPTPGELFF.

The J gene is TRBJ2-4, the V gene TRBV11-2; either TRBD1 or TRBD2 may fit D (6 bases each). The CDR3 runs to 17 residues. Germline loops: CDR1 SGHAT, CDR2 FQNNGV. The V end lost 8 bases, the J end lost 9 bases, and 29 bases lay between the germline ends. This CDR3 reads CASSWVGGGSRRGIQYF. The DNA for the CDR3 is TGTGCCAGCTCATGGGTAGGGGGAGGCTCACGGCGAGGCATTCAGTACTTC.

J is TRBJ2-7 and V is TRBV5-1, with D perhaps TRBD1 or TRBD2 (5 bases each). This CDR3 is built from 12 residues. V was pared by 4 bases and J by 7 bases, with 12 bases between. Germline V lookup: CDR1 SGHRS, CDR2 YFSETQ. The CDR3 region has the DNA TGCGCCAGCAGCAGTACTGGGGGAGAGCAGTACTTC. This sequence encodes CASSSTGGEQYF.

The chain couples TRBV5-8 to TRBJ2-7, with 10 bases matching TRBD1. This CDR3 is built from 16 residues. The V gene end was trimmed by 4 bases and the J gene end by 4 bases; junction bases not matched to a gene: 11. Germline CDR1 and CDR2: SGHTS and YDEGEE. CDR3 region: CASSLTPGQGLYEQYF. In DNA form, the CDR3 reads TGTGCCAGCAGCCTCACGCCGGGACAGGGGTTGTACGAGCAGTACTTC.

Written as DNA, the CDR3 is TGTGCCATCAGTGACCCGGACAGGGCTATCAATCAGCCCCAGCATTTT. Translation: CAISDPDRAINQPQHF. The chain uses TRBV10-3 and TRBJ1-5; the match to TRBD1 covers 8 bases. Germline loops: CDR1 ENHRY, CDR2 SYGVKD. Trimming at V came to 3 bases and at J to 3 bases, leaving 7 bases not matched to a gene. The CDR3 totals 16 residues.

The table lists this clone with a count of one. The CDR3 DNA reads as TGTGCCAGCATAGGGGGGTCAGTTCGGGAAAAACTGTTTTTT. Translating it yields CASIGGSVREKLFF. The rearrangement links TRBV6-1 to TRBJ1-4; the D gene is possibly TRBD1 (6 bases). V gave up 7 bases and J gave up 8 bases, with 17 bases separating them. CDR3 length: 14 amino acids. The germline gives CDR1 MNHNS, CDR2 SASEGT.

The CDR3 nucleotides read TGTGCCAGCAGCTCTGGACTAGCGGGAGGGAGATTAGAGACCCAGTACTTC. This gives the protein CASSSGLAGGRLETQYF. The rearrangement links TRBV7-3 to TRBJ2-5; TRBD2 agrees at 15 bases. The V segment lost 4 bases and the J segment 4 bases; nucleotides outside the gene matches: 7. CDR1 SGHTA and CDR2 FQGTGA come from the germline V gene. The CDR3 is 17 amino acids.

This clone was seen a handful of times. The CDR3 nucleotides read TGTGCCAGCAGTGAAGTTCAGAATCAGCCCCAGCATTTT. Translation: CASSEVQNQPQHF. The chain joins TRBV6-1 to TRBJ1-5, with D hard to call. V shed 1 base and J shed 4 bases, with 5 bases lying between them. The CDR3 has 13 residues. Per germline, CDR1 MNHNS and CDR2 SASEGT.

This chain joins TRBV7-9 and TRBJ1-4, with D unresolved. The CDR3 runs to 16 residues. Germline CDR1 and CDR2: SEHNR and FQNEAQ (reference sequence). V lost 5 bases, J lost 0 bases, and 13 bases lay in between. DNA of the CDR3: TGTGCCAGCAGCGGTGGTCCGGGATCAACTAATGAAAAACTGTTTTTT. Its protein is CASSGGPGSTNEKLFF.

The chain employs TRBV5-1 and TRBJ2-7; 10 nucleotides match TRBD2. This CDR3 spans 18 amino acids. Germline-derived CDR1 and CDR2 are SGHRS and YFSETQ. V shed 0 bases, J shed 3 bases, and the junction held 12 bases outside the gene matches. The CDR3 sequence: CASSLVQIRGLAVYEQYF. CDR3 nucleotides: TGCGCCAGCAGCTTGGTTCAGATAAGAGGACTAGCGGTCTACGAGCAGTACTTC. The full variable domain, in which reference TRBV5-1 and TRBJ2-7 provide the parts outside the CDR3, is KAGVTQTPRYLIKTRGQQVTLSCSPISGHRSVSWYQQTPGQGLQFLFEYFSETQRNKGNFPGRFSGRQFSNSRSEMNVSTLELGDSALYLCASSLVQIRGLAVYEQYFGPGTRLTVT.

This rearrangement joins TRBV2 to TRBJ1-1; the D is unclear. The ends were cut back, 4 bases at V and 8 bases at J, with 11 bases in the middle. The CDR3 consists of 12 residues. CDR1 SNHLY and CDR2 FYNNEI come from the germline V gene. CDR3 DNA sequence: TGTGCCAGCAGTGCCCTGGGCAGAGAAGCTTTCTTT. Translated: CASSALGREAFF.

The V call is TRBV11-2, the J call TRBJ2-5; no clear D gene. The CDR3 has 13 amino acids. CDR1 is SGHAT and CDR2 is FQNNGV in the germline V gene. V gave up 3 bases and J gave up 2 bases, with 7 bases separating them. The CDR3 loop reads CASSLRSQETQYF. The CDR3 DNA follows: TGTGCCAGCAGCTTGAGATCACAAGAGACCCAGTACTTC. The full variable domain, completed using reference TRBV11-2 and TRBJ2-5, is EAGVAQSPRYKIIEKRQSVAFWCNPISGHATLYWYQQILGQGPKLLIQFQNNGVVDDSQLPKDRFSAERLKGVDSTLKIQPAKLEDSAVYLCASSLRSQETQYFGPGTRLLVL.

J is TRBJ2-7 and V is TRBV10-3; D call uncertain. The CDR3 contains 13 residues. Germline V gives CDR1 ENHRY, CDR2 SYGVKD. Trimming left V 6 bases short and J 2 bases short, with 11 bases between. In nucleotides, the CDR3 is TGTGCCATCAGCCATATTGGGACCTACGAGCAGTACTTC. Amino acids: CAISHIGTYEQYF.